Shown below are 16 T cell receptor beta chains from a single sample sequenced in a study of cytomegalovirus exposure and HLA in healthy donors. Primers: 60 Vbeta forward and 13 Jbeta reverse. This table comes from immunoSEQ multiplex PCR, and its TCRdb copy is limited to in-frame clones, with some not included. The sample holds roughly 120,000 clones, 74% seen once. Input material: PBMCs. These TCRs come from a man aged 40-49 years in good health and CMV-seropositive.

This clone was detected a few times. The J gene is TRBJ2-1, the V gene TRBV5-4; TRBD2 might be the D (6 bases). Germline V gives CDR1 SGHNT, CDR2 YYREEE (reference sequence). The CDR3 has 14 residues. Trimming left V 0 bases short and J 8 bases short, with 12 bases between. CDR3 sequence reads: CASSLVVGGDEQFF. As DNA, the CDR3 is TGTGCCAGCAGCTTGGTAGTGGGAGGTGATGAGCAGTTCTTC.

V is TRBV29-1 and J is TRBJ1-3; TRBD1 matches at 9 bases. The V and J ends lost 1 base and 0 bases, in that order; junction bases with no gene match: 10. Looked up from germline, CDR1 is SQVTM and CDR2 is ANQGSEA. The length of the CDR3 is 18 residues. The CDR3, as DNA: TGCAGCGTTGAAGTGTCTACAGGGGGCGGGAGCTCTGGAAACACCATATATTTT. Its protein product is CSVEVSTGGGSSGNTIYF. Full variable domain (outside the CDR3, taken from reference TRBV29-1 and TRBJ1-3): SAVISQKPSRDICQRGTSLTIQCQVDSQVTMMFWYRQQPGQSLTLIATANQGSEATYESGFVIDKFPISRPNLTFSTLTVSNMSPEDSSIYLCSVEVSTGGGSSGNTIYFGEGSWLTVV.

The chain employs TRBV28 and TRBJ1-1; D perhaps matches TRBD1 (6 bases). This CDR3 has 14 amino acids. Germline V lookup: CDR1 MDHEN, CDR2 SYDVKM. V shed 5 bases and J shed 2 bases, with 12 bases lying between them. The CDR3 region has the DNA TGTGCCAGCAGTATGACAGGTCGCAACACTGAAGCTTTCTTT. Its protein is CASSMTGRNTEAFF.

CDR3 bases: TGCGCCAGCAGCCAAGATTTTGGACAGGGGGGAAAAGAGACCCAGTACTTC. It encodes CASSQDFGQGGKETQYF. This rearrangement joins TRBV4-1 to TRBJ2-5; TRBD1 matches at 10 bases. Germline CDR1 MGHRA, CDR2 YSYEKL. The CDR3 covers 17 residues. V was clipped by 0 bases and J by 3 bases; unmatched bases: 7.

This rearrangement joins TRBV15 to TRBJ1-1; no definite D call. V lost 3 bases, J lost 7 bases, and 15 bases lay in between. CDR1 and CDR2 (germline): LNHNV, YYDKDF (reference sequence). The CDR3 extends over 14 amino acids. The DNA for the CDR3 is TGTGCCACCAGCAGTCGGATCGAGGCCGTTGAAGCTTTCTTT. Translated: CATSSRIEAVEAFF. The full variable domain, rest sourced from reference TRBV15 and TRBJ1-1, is DAMVIQNPRYQVTQFGKPVTLSCSQTLNHNVMYWYQQKSSQAPKLLFHYYDKDFNNEADTPDNFQSRRPNTSFCFLDIRSPGLGDTAMYLCATSSRIEAVEAFFGQGTRLTVV.

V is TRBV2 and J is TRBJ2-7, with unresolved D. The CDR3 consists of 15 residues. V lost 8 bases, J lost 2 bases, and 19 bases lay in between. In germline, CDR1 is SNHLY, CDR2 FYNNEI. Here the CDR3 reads CASLPSELLAYEQYF. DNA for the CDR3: TGTGCCAGCCTTCCAAGCGAACTCCTAGCCTACGAGCAGTACTTC.

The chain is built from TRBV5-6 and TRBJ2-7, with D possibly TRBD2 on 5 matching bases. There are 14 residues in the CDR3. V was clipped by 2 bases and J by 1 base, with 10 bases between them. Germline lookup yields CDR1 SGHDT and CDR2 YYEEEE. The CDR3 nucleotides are TGTGCCAGCAGCTTCAGGACTCGGTCCTACGAGCAGTACTTC. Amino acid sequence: CASSFRTRSYEQYF. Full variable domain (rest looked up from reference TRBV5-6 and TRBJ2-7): DAGVTQSPTHLIKTRGQQVTLRCSPKSGHDTVSWYQQALGQGPQFIFQYYEEEERQRGNFPDRFSGHQFPNYSSELNVNALLLGDSALYLCASSFRTRSYEQYFGPGTRLTVT.

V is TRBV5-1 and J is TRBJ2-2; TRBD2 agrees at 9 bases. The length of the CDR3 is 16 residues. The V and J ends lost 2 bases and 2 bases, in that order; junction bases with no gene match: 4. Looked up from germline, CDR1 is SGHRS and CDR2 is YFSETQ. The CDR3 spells CASSLIAGVNTGELFF. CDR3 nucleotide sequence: TGCGCCAGCAGCTTAATAGCGGGAGTAAACACCGGGGAGCTGTTTTTT.

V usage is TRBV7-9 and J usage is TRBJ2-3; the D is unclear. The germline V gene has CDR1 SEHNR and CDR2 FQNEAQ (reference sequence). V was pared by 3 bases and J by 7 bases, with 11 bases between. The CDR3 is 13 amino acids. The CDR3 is CASSFRQIYTQYF. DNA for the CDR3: TGTGCCAGCAGCTTCCGTCAGATCTATACGCAGTATTTT. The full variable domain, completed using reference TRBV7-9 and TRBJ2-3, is DTGVSQNPRHKITKRGQNVTFRCDPISEHNRLYWYRQTLGQGPEFLTYFQNEAQLEKSRLLSDRFSAERPKGSFSTLEIQRTEQGDSAMYLCASSFRQIYTQYFGPGTRLTVL.

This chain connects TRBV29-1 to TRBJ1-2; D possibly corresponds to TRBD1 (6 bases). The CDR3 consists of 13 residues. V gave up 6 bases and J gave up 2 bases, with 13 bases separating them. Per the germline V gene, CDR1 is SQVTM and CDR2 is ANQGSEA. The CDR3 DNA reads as TGCAGCGTACCGACAGGACCCAACTATGGCTACACCTTC. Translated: CSVPTGPNYGYTF.

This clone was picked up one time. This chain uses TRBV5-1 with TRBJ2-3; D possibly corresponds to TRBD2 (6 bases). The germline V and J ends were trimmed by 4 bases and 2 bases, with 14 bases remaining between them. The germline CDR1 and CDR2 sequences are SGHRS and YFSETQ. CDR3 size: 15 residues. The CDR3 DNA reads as TGCGCCAGCAGCCGTATGGGGGGATTCACAGATACGCAGTATTTT. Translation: CASSRMGGFTDTQYF.

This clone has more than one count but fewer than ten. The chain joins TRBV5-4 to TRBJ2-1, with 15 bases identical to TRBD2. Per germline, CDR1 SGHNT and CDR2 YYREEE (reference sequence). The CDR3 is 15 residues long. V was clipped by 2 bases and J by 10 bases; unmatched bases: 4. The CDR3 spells CASSLGTSGRQEQFF. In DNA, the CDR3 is TGTGCCAGCAGCTTAGGGACTAGCGGGAGGCAGGAGCAGTTCTTC.

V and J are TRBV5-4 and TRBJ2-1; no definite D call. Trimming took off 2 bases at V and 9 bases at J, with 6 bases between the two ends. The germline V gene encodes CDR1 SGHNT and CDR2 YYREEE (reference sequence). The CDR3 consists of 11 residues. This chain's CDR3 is CASSFSFEQFF. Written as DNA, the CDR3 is TGTGCCAGCAGCTTCTCTTTTGAGCAGTTCTTC.

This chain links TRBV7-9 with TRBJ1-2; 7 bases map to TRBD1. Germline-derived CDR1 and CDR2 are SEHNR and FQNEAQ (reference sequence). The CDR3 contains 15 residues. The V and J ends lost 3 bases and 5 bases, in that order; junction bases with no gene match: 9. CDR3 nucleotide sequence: TGTGCCAGCAGCTTGGTGGGTCAGGGGGTTTATGGCTACACCTTC. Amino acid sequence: CASSLVGQGVYGYTF.

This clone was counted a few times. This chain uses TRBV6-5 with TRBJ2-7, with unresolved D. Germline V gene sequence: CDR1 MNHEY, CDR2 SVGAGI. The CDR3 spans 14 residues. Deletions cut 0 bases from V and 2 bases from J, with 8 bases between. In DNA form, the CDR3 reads TGTGCCAGCAGTTACTCGAGGCCACCCTACGAGCAGTACTTC. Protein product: CASSYSRPPYEQYF.

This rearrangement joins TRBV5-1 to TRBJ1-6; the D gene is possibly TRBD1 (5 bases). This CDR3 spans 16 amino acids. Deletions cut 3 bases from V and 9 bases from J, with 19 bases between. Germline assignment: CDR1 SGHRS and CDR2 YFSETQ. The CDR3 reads CASSSDRPIRSSPLHF. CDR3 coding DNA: TGCGCCAGCAGCTCTGACAGACCGATACGTTCTTCACCCCTCCACTTT. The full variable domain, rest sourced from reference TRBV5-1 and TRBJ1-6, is KAGVTQTPRYLIKTRGQQVTLSCSPISGHRSVSWYQQTPGQGLQFLFEYFSETQRNKGNFPGRFSGRQFSNSRSEMNVSTLELGDSALYLCASSSDRPIRSSPLHFGNGTRLTVT.